This is a list of T cell receptor beta chains from one sample in a study of type 1 and type 2 diabetes patients. TCRdb passed the multiplex PCR reads through MiXCR, listing each CDR3 protein once. This sample has about 270,000 distinct CDR3 sequences, with roughly 50% found just once. Source material: peripheral blood mononuclear cells (PBMCs). These TCRs come from a man aged 18 to 30 with type 2 diabetes. CDR3s include the opening cysteine and the closing phenylalanine or tryptophan. A D gene is named only where the DNA matches it firmly. Not all rows give a size; the values are once, few, many and, for expanded clones, a class.

v_gene: TRBV28
j_gene: TRBJ2-5
d_gene: -
abundance: -
CDR3aa: CASAGLPQETQYF
CDR3nt: TGTGCCAGCGCTGGACTGCCCCAAGAGACCCAGTACTTC

v_gene: TRBV2
j_gene: TRBJ1-5
d_gene: TRBD1
abundance: -
CDR3aa: CASSDGQGQNQPQHF
CDR3nt: TGTGCCAGCAGCGACGGACAGGGGCAAAATCAGCCCCAGCATTTT

v_gene: TRBV20-1
j_gene: TRBJ2-5
d_gene: TRBD2
abundance: once
CDR3aa: CSARGQGLAGVQETRYF
CDR3nt: TGCAGTGCTAGAGGACAGGGACTAGCGGGGGTGCAAGAGACCCGGTACTTC

v_gene: TRBV20-1
j_gene: TRBJ2-3
d_gene: TRBD1
abundance: -
CDR3aa: CSAKDRNADTQYF
CDR3nt: TGCAGTGCTAAGGACAGGAATGCAGATACGCAGTATTTT

v_gene: TRBV10-1
j_gene: TRBJ2-7
d_gene: -
abundance: many
CDR3aa: CASSEGGYEQYF
CDR3nt: TGCGCCAGCAGTGAGGGGGGATACGAGCAGTACTTC

v_gene: TRBV19
j_gene: TRBJ2-2
d_gene: -
abundance: -
CDR3aa: CASSIWSPGDSGELFF
CDR3nt: TGTGCCAGTAGTATTTGGTCTCCGGGGGATTCCGGGGAGCTGTTTTTT

v_gene: TRBV10-3
j_gene: TRBJ1-2
d_gene: -
abundance: few
CDR3aa: CAISVAVSNYGYTF
CDR3nt: TGTGCCATCAGTGTCGCAGTTTCTAACTATGGCTACACCTTC

v_gene: TRBV10-2
j_gene: TRBJ2-2
d_gene: -
abundance: -
CDR3aa: CASSESRYRVPAGELFF
CDR3nt: TGCGCCAGCAGTGAGTCAAGGTACAGGGTTCCCGCCGGGGAGCTGTTTTTT

v_gene: TRBV27
j_gene: TRBJ2-2
d_gene: TRBD1
abundance: -
CDR3aa: CASSLQGAGELFF
CDR3nt: TGTGCCAGCAGTCTACAGGGGGCCGGGGAGCTGTTTTTT

v_gene: TRBV4-1
j_gene: TRBJ2-3
d_gene: -
abundance: -
CDR3aa: CASSQDGGLGGTDTQYF
CDR3nt: TGTGCCAGCAGCCAAGATGGTGGGCTAGGGGGCACAGATACGCAGTATTTT

v_gene: TRBV6-1
j_gene: TRBJ2-6
d_gene: -
abundance: -
CDR3aa: CASSDRGAGANVLTF
CDR3nt: TGTGCCAGCAGTGATAGAGGGGCTGGGGCCAACGTCCTGACTTTC

v_gene: TRBV2
j_gene: TRBJ1-3
d_gene: -
abundance: -
CDR3aa: CAQYTGNTIYF
CDR3nt: TGTGCCCAGTACACTGGAAACACCATATATTTT

v_gene: TRBV30
j_gene: TRBJ1-4
d_gene: TRBD1
abundance: few
CDR3aa: CAWNTGGNEKLFF
CDR3nt: TGTGCCTGGAACACAGGGGGTAATGAAAAACTGTTTTTT

v_gene: TRBV2
j_gene: TRBJ2-7
d_gene: -
abundance: few
CDR3aa: CASTLMGGDSYEQYF
CDR3nt: TGTGCCTCTACGCTGATGGGGGGAGACTCCTACGAGCAGTACTTC

v_gene: TRBV7-8
j_gene: TRBJ2-1
d_gene: TRBD2
abundance: few
CDR3aa: CASSLRSGTSGHNEQFF
CDR3nt: TGTGCCAGCAGCTTACGCTCCGGGACTAGCGGACACAATGAGCAGTTCTTC

v_gene: TRBV19
j_gene: TRBJ2-7
d_gene: -
abundance: few
CDR3aa: CASSMGTGYEQYF
CDR3nt: TGTGCCAGTAGTATGGGTACAGGATACGAGCAGTACTTC

v_gene: TRBV28
j_gene: TRBJ1-1
d_gene: TRBD1
abundance: -
CDR3aa: CASSPGGAGDTEAFF
CDR3nt: TGTGCCAGCAGTCCAGGGGGGGCGGGGGACACTGAAGCTTTCTTT